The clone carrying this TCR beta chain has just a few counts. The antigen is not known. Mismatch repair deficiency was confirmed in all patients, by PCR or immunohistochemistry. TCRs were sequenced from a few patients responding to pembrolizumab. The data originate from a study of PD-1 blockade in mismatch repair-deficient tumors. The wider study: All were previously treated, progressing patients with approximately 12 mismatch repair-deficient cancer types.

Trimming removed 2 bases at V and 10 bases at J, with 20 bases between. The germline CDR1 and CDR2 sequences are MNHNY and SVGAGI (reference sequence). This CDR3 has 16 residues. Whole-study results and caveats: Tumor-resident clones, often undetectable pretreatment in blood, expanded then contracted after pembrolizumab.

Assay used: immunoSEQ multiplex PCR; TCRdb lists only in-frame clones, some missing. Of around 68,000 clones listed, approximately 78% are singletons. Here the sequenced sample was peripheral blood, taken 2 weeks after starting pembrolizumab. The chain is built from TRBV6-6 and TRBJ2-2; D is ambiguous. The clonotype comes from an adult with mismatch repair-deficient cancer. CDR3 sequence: CASSYKSDGHGEELFF. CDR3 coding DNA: TGTGCCAGCAGTTACAAATCGGACGGTCATGGGGAGGAGCTGTTTTTT.